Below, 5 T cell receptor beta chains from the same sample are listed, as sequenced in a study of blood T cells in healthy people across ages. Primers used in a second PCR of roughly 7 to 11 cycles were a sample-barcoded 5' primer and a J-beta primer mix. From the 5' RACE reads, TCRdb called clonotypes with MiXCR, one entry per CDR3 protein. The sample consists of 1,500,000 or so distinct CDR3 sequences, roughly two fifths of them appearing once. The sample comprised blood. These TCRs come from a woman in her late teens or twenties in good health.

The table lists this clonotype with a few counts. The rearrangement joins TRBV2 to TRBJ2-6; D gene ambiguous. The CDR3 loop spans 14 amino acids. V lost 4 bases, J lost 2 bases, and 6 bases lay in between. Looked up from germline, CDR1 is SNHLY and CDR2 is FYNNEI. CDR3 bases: TGTGCCAGCAGTGCAGTGGCTGGGGCCAACGTCCTGACTTTC. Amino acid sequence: CASSAVAGANVLTF.

CDR3 protein: CASRIGVGVGETQYF. CDR3 nucleotides: TGTGCCAGCAGAATAGGGGTAGGGGTAGGGGAGACCCAGTACTTC. The V call is TRBV27, the J call TRBJ2-5; a weak D match, TRBD1 (5 bases). The CDR3 loop spans 15 amino acids. Germline V gene lookup returns CDR1 MNHEY and CDR2 SMNVEV (reference sequence). Trimming stripped 6 bases from V and 5 bases from J, with 19 bases between.

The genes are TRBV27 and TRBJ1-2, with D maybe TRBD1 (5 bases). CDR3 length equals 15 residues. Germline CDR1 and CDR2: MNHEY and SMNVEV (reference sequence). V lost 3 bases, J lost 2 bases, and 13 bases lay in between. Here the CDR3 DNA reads TGTGCCAGCAGTTTGGAGGCAGGGTGGAACTATGGCTACACCTTC. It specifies CASSLEAGWNYGYTF.

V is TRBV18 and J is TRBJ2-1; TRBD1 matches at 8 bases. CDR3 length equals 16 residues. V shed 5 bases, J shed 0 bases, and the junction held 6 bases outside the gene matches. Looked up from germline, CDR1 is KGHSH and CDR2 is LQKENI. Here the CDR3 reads CASSESGTGSYNEQFF. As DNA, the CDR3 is TGTGCCAGCTCAGAGTCCGGGACAGGCTCCTACAATGAGCAGTTCTTC.

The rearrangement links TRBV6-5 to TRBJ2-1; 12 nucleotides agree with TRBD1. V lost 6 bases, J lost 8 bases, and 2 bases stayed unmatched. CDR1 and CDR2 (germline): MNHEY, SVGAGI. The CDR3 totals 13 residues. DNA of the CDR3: TGTGCCAGCAGGGGACAGGGGGCCCATGAGCAGTTCTTC. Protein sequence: CASRGQGAHEQFF.